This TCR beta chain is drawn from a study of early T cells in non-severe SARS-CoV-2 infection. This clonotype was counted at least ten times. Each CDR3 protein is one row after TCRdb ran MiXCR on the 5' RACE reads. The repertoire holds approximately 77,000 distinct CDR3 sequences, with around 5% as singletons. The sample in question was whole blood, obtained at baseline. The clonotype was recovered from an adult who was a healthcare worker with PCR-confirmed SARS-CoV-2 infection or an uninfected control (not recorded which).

The CDR3 loop is CASIRNLGYNEQFF. CDR3 bases: TGCGCCAGCATACGGAACCTGGGCTACAATGAGCAGTTCTTC. This chain uses TRBV4-1 with TRBJ2-1; D is ambiguous. This CDR3 is 14 amino acids long. Between the trimmed V and J ends, which lost 7 bases and 3 bases, there was a span of 13 bases. Germline values: CDR1 MGHRA, CDR2 YSYEKL.